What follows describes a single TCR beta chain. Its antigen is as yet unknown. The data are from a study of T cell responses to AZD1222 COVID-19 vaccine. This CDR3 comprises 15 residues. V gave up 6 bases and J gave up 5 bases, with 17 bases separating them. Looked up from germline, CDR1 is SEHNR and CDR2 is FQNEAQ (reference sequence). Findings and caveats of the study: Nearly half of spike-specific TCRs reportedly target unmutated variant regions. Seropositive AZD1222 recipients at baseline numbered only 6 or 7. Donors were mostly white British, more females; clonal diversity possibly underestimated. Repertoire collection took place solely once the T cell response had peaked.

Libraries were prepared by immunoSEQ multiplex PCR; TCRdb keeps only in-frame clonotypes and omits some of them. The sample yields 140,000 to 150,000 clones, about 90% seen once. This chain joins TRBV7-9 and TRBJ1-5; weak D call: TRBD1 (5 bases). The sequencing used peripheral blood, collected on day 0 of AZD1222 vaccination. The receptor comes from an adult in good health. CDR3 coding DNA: TGTGCCAGCAGTGCAGGGCAGGGAGGCTATCAGCCCCAGCATTTT. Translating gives CASSAGQGGYQPQHF.